This entry features one T cell receptor (beta chain) sequence. The source of the sample is a study of T cell changes during pregnancy in multiple sclerosis. Some clones are missing from TCRdb's copy, which holds only in-frame ones; the method was immunoSEQ multiplex PCR. The data contain 65,000 to 70,000 clones, over 80% of them singletons. Sequenced here: peripheral blood, sampled in the third trimester of pregnancy. This clonotype was sampled from a female donor in good health, enrolled as a control in a pregnancy study.

CDR3: CASSLSTGRFYEQYF. The CDR3 nucleotides are TGTGCCAGCAGTTTATCTACAGGGCGCTTCTACGAGCAGTACTTC. The J gene is TRBJ2-7, the V gene TRBV28, with D tentatively TRBD1 (6 bases). The CDR3 sequence is 15 residues long. The germline gives CDR1 MDHEN, CDR2 SYDVKM. Trimming cost V 1 base and J 3 bases, with 13 bases left between them. Filled out from reference TRBV28 and TRBJ2-7, the complete variable domain reads DVKVTQSSRYLVKRTGEKVFLECVQDMDHENMFWYRQDPGLGLRLIYFSYDVKMKEKGDIPEGYSVSREKKERFSLILESASTNQTSMYLCASSLSTGRFYEQYFGPGTRLTVT.